The subject of this entry is one T cell receptor (beta chain). Its antigen is still unknown. Both 60 Vbeta primers and 13 Jbeta primers went into the PCR. TCRdb's copy holds only in-frame clones and misses some; the assay was immunoSEQ multiplex PCR. The sample yields about 110,000 clones, more than 75% seen once. These data are taken from a study of cytomegalovirus exposure and HLA in healthy donors. Notes on the study in general: Most CMV-associated TCR beta chains appeared HLA-restricted in a later analysis. Within the data, a cluster of highly shared sequence variants was likely a sequencing artifact.

The CDR3 is 14 residues long. The V gene's germline CDR1 is SNHLY and CDR2 FYNNEI. The V end was cut by 5 bases, the J end by 5 bases, with 15 bases between. The chain carries TRBV2 and TRBJ1-1; D may be TRBD1 (6 bases). The receptor's source is a man aged 35 to 55 in good health and CMV-seronegative. The specimen was PBMCs. The CDR3 protein is CASSKTGWETEAFF. CDR3 sequence (DNA): TGTGCCAGCAGTAAAACAGGGTGGGAAACTGAAGCTTTCTTT.